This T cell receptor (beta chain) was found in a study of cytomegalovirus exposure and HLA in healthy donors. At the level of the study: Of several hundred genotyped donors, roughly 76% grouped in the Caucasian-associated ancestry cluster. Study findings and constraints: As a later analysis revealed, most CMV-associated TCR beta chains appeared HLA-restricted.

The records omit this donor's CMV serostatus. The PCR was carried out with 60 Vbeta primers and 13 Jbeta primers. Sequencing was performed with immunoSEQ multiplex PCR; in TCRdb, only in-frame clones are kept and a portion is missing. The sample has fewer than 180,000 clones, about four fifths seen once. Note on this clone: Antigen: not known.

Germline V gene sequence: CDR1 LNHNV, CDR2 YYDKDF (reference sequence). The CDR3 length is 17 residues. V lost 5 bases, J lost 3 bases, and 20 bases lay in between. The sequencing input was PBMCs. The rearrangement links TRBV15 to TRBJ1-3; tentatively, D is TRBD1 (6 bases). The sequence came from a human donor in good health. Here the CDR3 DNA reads TGTGCCACCAGCGGGCTAGGGCTAGGGGGTTTTGGAAACACCATATATTTT. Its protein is CATSGLGLGGFGNTIYF.